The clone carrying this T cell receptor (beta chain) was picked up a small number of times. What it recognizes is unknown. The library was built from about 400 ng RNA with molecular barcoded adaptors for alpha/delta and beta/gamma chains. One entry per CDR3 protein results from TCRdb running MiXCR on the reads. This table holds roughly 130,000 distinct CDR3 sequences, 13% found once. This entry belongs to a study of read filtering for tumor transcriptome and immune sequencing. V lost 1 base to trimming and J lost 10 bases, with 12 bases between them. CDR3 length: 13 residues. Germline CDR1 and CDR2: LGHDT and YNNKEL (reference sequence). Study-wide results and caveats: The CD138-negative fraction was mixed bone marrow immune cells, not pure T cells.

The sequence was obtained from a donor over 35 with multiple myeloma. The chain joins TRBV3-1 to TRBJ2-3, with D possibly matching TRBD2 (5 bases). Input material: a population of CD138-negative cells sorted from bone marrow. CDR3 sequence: CASSQGEWRAQYF. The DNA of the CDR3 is TGTGCCAGCAGCCAAGGAGAGTGGCGGGCGCAGTATTTT.